This T cell receptor (beta chain) is drawn from a study of early T cells in non-severe SARS-CoV-2 infection. Background on the study: Sequencing used unsorted whole-blood bulk RNA, so chains lack pairing. Study-level results: Reliance on VDJdb matching favored anti-spike CD8 responses; private and CD4 specificities were missed.

The CDR3 runs to 11 residues. The germline V gene has CDR1 SEHNR and CDR2 FQNEAQ (reference sequence). Tagging with unique molecular identifiers was applied to individual cDNA molecules. TCRdb re-analysed the 5' RACE reads in MiXCR, keeping a single row per CDR3 protein. The sample holds tens of thousands of distinct CDR3 sequences, approximately 9.5% seen once. On this clonotype: Its antigen is currently unknown. A junction boundary mismatches the germline segment, possibly from a read error.

V is TRBV7-9 and J is TRBJ2-7; tentative D call: TRBD2 (5 bases). This TCR came from an adult who was a healthcare worker with PCR-confirmed SARS-CoV-2 infection or an uninfected control (not recorded which). The sample consisted of whole blood. The CDR3 here is CGVGPPYEQYF. In nucleotides, the CDR3 is TGCGGGGTAGGCCCACCCTACGAGCAGTACTTC.